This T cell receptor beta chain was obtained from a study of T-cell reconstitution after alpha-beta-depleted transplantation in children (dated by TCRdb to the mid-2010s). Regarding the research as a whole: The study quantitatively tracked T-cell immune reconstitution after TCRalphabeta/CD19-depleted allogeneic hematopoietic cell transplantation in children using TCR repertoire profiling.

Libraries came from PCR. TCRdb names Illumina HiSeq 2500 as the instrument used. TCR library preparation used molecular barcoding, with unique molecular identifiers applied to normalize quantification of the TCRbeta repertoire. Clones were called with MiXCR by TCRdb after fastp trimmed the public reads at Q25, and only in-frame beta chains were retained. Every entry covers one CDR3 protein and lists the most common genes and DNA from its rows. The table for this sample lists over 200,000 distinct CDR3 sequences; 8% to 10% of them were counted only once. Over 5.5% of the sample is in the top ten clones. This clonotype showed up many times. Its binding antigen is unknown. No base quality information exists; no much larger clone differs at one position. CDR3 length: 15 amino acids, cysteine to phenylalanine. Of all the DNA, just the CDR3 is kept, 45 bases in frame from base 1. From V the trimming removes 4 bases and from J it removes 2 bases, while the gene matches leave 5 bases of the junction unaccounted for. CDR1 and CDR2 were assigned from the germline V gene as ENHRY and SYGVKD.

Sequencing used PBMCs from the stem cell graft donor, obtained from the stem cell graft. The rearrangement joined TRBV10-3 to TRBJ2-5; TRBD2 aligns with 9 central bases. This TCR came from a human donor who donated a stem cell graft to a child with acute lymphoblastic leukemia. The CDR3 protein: CAISGKRGEQETQYF. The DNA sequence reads TGTGCCATCAGTGGAAAGCGGGGGGAGCAAGAGACCCAGTACTTC.